This TCR beta chain appears in the sequencing data of a study of control samples from healthy donors and cancer patients. Germline values: CDR1 MNHNY, CDR2 SVGAGI (reference sequence). V trimming: 4 bases; J trimming: 5 bases; junction bases outside the gene matches: 8. The CDR3 runs to 15 residues. Sequencing used immunoSEQ multiplex PCR; TCRdb keeps in-frame clones, though not all of them. The sample has 130,000 or so clones, 85% to 90% seen once. V usage is TRBV6-6 and J usage is TRBJ2-7; 10 positions agree with TRBD2. The clonotype originates from a man aged 45 to 65 with head and neck cancer. Sequenced sample: PBMCs. In DNA, the CDR3 is TGTGCCAGCAGTTCCCCGCTAGCGGGAGAGGACGAGCAGTACTTC. Amino acid sequence: CASSSPLAGEDEQYF.